The rows below give T cell receptor beta chains drawn from one sample of a study of cytomegalovirus exposure and HLA in healthy donors. The data were produced by immunoSEQ multiplex PCR, yet TCRdb's version contains in-frame clones alone and is incomplete. The sample consists of about 190,000 clones, around 90% of them appearing once. Sequences were obtained from PBMCs. These receptors originate from a boy aged 2 to 10 in good health and CMV-seronegative. CDR3s include the opening cysteine and the closing phenylalanine or tryptophan. The D gene is left open where the match is weak. Not all rows give a size; the values are once, few, many and, for expanded clones, a class.

d_gene	v_gene	abundance	j_gene	CDR3nt	CDR3aa
.	TRBV5-1	.	TRBJ2-1	TGCGCCAGCAGCTTGGGGGGAGCCGTCAACAATGAGCAGTTCTTC	CASSLGGAVNNEQFF
.	TRBV27	.	TRBJ1-6	TGTGCCAGCAGTTTATCGTTGGGGAGCTCCTATAATTCACCCCTCCACTTT	CASSLSLGSSYNSPLHF
.	TRBV2	.	TRBJ1-5	TGTGCCAGCAGCGAGTCCGGTGCCAGGGTCAATCAGCCCCAGCATTTT	CASSESGARVNQPQHF
.	TRBV5-1	.	TRBJ1-2	TGCGCCAGCAGCTTCAACCGGACAGAAAGTAAAACATTCTATGGCTACACCTTC	CASSFNRTESKTFYGYTF
TRBD1	TRBV7-9	once	TRBJ2-7	TGTGCCAGCAGCATACCCGACAGGGGATCTTACGAGCAGTACTTC	CASSIPDRGSYEQYF
.	TRBV6-1	.	TRBJ2-2	TGTGCCAGCAATCCGCTCCAGGGGTCCGGGGAGCTGTTTTTT	CASNPLQGSGELFF
.	TRBV18	.	TRBJ2-5	TGTGCCAGCTCACGCCCAGGGGAGCAGTACTTC	CASSRPGEQYF
.	TRBV28	.	TRBJ1-4	TGTGCCAGCAGCCCGAAGGGGGAGCGGGAAAAACTGTTTTTT	CASSPKGEREKLFF
.	TRBV28	.	TRBJ1-5	TGTGCCAGCAGTTACGGGGATAGCAATCAGCCCCAGCATTTT	CASSYGDSNQPQHF
TRBD2	TRBV5-8	.	TRBJ2-5	TGTGCCAGCAGCTCGGGGGGAGAGACCCAGTACTTC	CASSSGGETQYF
.	TRBV2	.	TRBJ2-3	TGTGCCAGCAGTGAAGAGGAGCTACGCACAGATACGCAGTATTTT	CASSEEELRTDTQYF
.	TRBV27	.	TRBJ1-6	TGTGCCAGCAGTTTATTGGGTAGCCAGCCCCAAAATTCACCCCTCCACTTT	CASSLLGSQPQNSPLHF
TRBD1	TRBV9	once	TRBJ2-7	TGTGCCAGCAGCCAAACGGCCGCAGGGGGTGGGTACGAGCAGTACTTC	CASSQTAAGGGYEQYF
.	TRBV5-3	.	TRBJ2-7	TGTGCCAGAAGCTTGATCCACCAGATACCCTACGAGCAGTACTTC	CARSLIHQIPYEQYF
TRBD2	TRBV28	.	TRBJ2-1	TGTGCCAGCAGTTCCTCTAGCGGGCTTATCTACAATGAGCAGTTCTTC	CASSSSSGLIYNEQFF